The clone carrying this T cell receptor beta chain was recorded a few times. Its antigen is as yet unknown. Produced via immunoSEQ multiplex PCR; TCRdb's table is partial and in-frame only. The sample contains some 92,000 clones, about half of which appear only once. The V and J ends lost 8 bases and 0 bases respectively, with 10 bases between them. The CDR3 runs to 13 residues. Germline CDR1 SNHLY, CDR2 FYNNEI. This entry comes from a study of shared clonotypes between healthy human individuals. The study enrolled healthy HIV-negative adults without recent acute infections or vaccinations as donors. Genomic DNA, for the unsorted samples, came from tens of millions of PBMCs. Overall study findings and caveats: Sequencing depth was predicted to influence how clonotypes are shared among donors.

The chain carries TRBV2 and TRBJ1-2, with D unresolved. The receptor was isolated from a woman in her 40s in good health. Some clones in this sample may be carry-over from other donors' samples. The source material was PBMCs. CDR3 sequence: CASGRQANYGYTF. CDR3 DNA: TGTGCCAGCGGCCGACAAGCTAACTATGGCTACACCTTC. Filled out from reference TRBV2 and TRBJ1-2, the complete variable domain reads EPEVTQTPSHQVTQMGQEVILRCVPISNHLYFYWYRQILGQKVEFLVSFYNNEISEKSEIFDDQFSVERPDGSNFTLKIRSTKLEDSAMYFCASGRQANYGYTFGSGTRLTVV.